This TCR beta chain originates from a study of T cells in Graves' hyperthyroidism and ophthalmopathy. Study observations and caveats: Most thyroid clonotypes with frequency above 0.001 were detected in blood. Using 13 V-J features, a model discriminated ophthalmopathy from stable hyperthyroidism.

Trimming pared 2 bases from V and 6 bases from J, leaving 14 bases between. The germline V gene has CDR1 MDHEN and CDR2 SYDVKM. The CDR3 runs to 14 residues. Amplified regions were TCR beta CDR3 sequences from RNA transcripts. Primed by the HTBI set, a first-round RT-PCR was run on the TCR CDR3. TCRdb re-derived calls from the multiplex PCR reads in MiXCR, one entry per CDR3 protein. The table has approximately 610,000 distinct CDR3 sequences, roughly 14% seen once. For ophthalmopathy patients, the Clinical Activity Score was at least 3 and the NOSPECS grade at least 4; duration was under 3 months. The count of this clonotype is one. The antigen is not known.

This chain joins TRBV28 and TRBJ2-7, with D perhaps matching TRBD1 (5 bases). The TCR sequence derives from a middle-aged woman with Graves' ophthalmopathy. Sequencing input: blood. The DNA for the CDR3 is TGTGCCAGCAGTTTACCCAGGGAATGGGGCGAGCAGTACTTC. Its translation: CASSLPREWGEQYF. Drawing the rest from reference TRBV28 and TRBJ2-7, the complete variable domain is DVKVTQSSRYLVKRTGEKVFLECVQDMDHENMFWYRQDPGLGLRLIYFSYDVKMKEKGDIPEGYSVSREKKERFSLILESASTNQTSMYLCASSLPREWGEQYFGPGTRLTVT.